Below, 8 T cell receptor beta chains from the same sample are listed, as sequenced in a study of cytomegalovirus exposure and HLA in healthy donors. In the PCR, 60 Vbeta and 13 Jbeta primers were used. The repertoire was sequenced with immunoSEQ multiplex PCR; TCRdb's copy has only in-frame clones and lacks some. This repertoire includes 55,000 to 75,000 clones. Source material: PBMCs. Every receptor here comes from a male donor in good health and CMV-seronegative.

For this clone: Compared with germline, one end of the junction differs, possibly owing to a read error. CDR3 DNA: TGTGCCAGCAGGTGGACACAGAGAGCAGATAAGCAGTATTTT. Amino acid sequence: CASRWTQRADKQYF. The V and J genes are TRBV2 and TRBJ2-3; tentative D call: TRBD1 (5 bases). The CDR3 runs 14 residues. In germline, CDR1 is SNHLY, CDR2 FYNNEI.

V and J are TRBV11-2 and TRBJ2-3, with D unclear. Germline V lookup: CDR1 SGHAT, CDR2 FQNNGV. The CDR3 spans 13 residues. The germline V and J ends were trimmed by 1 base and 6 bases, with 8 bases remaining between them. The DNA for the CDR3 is TGTGCCAGCAGCTTAGGACAACGGGATACGCAGTATTTT. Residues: CASSLGQRDTQYF.

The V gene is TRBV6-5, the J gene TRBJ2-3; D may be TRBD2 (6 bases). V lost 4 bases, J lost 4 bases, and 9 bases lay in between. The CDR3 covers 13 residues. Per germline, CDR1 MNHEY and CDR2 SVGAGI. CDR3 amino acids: CASSWGGADTQYF. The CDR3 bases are TGTGCCAGCAGTTGGGGCGGGGCAGATACGCAGTATTTT.

The CDR3 DNA sequence: TGTGCCAGCTCACAGGGGACTAGCGGTCAAGAGACCCAGTACTTC. Translating gives CASSQGTSGQETQYF. V and J are TRBV18 and TRBJ2-5, with 11 bases identical to TRBD2. The CDR3 covers 15 residues. Germline CDR1 reads KGHSH; CDR2 reads LQKENI. V trimming: 4 bases; J trimming: 2 bases; junction bases outside the gene matches: 3.

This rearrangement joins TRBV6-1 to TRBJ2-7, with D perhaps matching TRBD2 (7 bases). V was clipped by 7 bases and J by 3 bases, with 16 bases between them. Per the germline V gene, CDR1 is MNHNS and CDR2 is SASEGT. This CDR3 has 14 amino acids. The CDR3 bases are TGTGCCAGCAACGGGGGGAACAGGGACTACGAGCAGTACTTC. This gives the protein CASNGGNRDYEQYF.

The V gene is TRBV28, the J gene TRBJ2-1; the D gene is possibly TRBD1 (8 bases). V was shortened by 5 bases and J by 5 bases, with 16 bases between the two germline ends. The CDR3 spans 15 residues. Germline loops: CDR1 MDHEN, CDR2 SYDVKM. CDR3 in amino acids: CASSRRTGRDNEQFF. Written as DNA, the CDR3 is TGTGCCAGCAGTCGACGGACAGGGAGGGACAATGAGCAGTTCTTC.

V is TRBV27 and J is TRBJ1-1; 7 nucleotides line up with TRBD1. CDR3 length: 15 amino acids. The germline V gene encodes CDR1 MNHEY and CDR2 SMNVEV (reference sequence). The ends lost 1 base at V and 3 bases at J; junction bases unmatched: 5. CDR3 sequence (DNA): TGTGCCAGCAGTTTATGGGCCAGGGGGTACACTGAAGCTTTCTTT. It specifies CASSLWARGYTEAFF.

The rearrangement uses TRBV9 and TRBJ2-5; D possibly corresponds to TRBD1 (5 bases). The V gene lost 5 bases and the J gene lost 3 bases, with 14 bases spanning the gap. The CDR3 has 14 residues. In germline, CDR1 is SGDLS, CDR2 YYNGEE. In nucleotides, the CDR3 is TGTGCCAGCAGTCCTACGCAGGGCGAAGAGACCCAGTACTTC. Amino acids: CASSPTQGEETQYF.